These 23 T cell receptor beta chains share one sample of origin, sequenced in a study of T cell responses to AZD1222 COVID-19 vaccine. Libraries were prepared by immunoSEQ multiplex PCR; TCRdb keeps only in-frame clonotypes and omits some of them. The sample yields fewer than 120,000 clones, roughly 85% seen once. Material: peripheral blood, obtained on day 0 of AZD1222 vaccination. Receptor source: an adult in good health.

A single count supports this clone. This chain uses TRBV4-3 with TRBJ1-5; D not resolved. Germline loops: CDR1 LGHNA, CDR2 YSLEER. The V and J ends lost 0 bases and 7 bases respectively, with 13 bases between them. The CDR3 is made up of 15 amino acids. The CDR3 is CASSQEGGEEQPQHF. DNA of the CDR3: TGCGCCAGCAGCCAAGAAGGTGGGGAGGAGCAGCCCCAGCATTTT.

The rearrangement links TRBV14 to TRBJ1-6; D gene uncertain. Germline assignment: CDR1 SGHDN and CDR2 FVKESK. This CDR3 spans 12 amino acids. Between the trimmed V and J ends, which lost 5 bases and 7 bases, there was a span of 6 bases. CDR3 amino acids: CASSVNNSPLHF. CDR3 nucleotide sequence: TGTGCCAGCAGCGTGAACAATTCACCCCTCCACTTT.

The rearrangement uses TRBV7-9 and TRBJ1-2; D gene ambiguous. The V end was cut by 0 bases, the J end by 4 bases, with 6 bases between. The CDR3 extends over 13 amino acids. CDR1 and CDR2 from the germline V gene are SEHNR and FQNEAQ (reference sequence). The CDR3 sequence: CASSLAGRYGYTF. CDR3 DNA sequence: TGTGCCAGCAGCTTAGCAGGGCGCTATGGCTACACCTTC.

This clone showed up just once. CDR3 nucleotides: TGCAGCGTTGAATACGCAGGGAACACTGAAGCTTTCTTT. Protein sequence: CSVEYAGNTEAFF. J is TRBJ1-1 and V is TRBV29-1; D is undetermined. The CDR3 totals 13 residues. The V gene's germline CDR1 is SQVTM and CDR2 ANQGSEA. Trimming removed 2 bases from V and 1 base from J, with 8 bases in between.

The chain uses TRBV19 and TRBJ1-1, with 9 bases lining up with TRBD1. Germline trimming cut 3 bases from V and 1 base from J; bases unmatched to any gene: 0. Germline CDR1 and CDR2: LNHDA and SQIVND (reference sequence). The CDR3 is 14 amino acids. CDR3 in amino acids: CASSMGQGNTEAFF. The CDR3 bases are TGTGCCAGTAGTATGGGACAGGGGAACACTGAAGCTTTCTTT.

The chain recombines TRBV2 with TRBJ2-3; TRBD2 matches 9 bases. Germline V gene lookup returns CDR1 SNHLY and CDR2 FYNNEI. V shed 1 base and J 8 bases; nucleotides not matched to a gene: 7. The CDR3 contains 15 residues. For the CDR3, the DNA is TGTGCCAGCAGTGAAGTGGCGGGGGGGCCGGGTACGCAGTATTTT. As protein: CASSEVAGGPGTQYF.

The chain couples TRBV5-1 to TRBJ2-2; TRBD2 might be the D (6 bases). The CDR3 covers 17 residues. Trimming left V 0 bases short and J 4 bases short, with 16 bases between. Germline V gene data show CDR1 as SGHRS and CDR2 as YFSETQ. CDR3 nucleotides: TGCGCCAGCAGCTTGGAAGCAGGACTAACATCCACCGGGGAGCTGTTTTTT. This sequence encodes CASSLEAGLTSTGELFF. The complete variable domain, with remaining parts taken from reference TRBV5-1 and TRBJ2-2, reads KAGVTQTPRYLIKTRGQQVTLSCSPISGHRSVSWYQQTPGQGLQFLFEYFSETQRNKGNFPGRFSGRQFSNSRSEMNVSTLELGDSALYLCASSLEAGLTSTGELFFGEGSRLTVL.

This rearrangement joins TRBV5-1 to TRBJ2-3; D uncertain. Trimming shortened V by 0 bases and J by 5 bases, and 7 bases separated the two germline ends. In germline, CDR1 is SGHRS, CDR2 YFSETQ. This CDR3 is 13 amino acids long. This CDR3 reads CASSLEWVDTQYF. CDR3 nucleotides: TGCGCCAGCAGCTTGGAATGGGTAGATACGCAGTATTTT. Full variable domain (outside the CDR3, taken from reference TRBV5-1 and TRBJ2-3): KAGVTQTPRYLIKTRGQQVTLSCSPISGHRSVSWYQQTPGQGLQFLFEYFSETQRNKGNFPGRFSGRQFSNSRSEMNVSTLELGDSALYLCASSLEWVDTQYFGPGTRLTVL.

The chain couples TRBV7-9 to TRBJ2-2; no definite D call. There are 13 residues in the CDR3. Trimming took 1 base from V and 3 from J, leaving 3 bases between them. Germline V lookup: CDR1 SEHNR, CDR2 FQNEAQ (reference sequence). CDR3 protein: CASSLVYTGELFF. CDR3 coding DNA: TGTGCCAGCAGCTTAGTTTACACCGGGGAGCTGTTTTTT.

The CDR3 DNA sequence: TGTGCCAGCAGCCGAGCCGTCCGAGAGACCCAGTACTTC. Protein product: CASSRAVRETQYF. The V gene is TRBV9, the J gene TRBJ2-5, with D hard to call. CDR3 length equals 13 residues. The V and J ends lost 4 bases and 4 bases respectively, with 11 bases between them. Germline V gene sequence: CDR1 SGDLS, CDR2 YYNGEE.

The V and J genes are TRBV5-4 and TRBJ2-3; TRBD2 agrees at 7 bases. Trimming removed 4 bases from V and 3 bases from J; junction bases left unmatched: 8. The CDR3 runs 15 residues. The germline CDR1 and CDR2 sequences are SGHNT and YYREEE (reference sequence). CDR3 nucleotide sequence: TGTGCCAGCAGCCGGAAGGCGGGGGTGACAGATACGCAGTATTTT. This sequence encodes CASSRKAGVTDTQYF.

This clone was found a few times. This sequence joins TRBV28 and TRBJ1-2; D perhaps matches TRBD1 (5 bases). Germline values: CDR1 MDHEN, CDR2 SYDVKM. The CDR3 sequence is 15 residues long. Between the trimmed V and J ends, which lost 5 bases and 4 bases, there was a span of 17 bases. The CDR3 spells CASSLGTAGGYGYTF. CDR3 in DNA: TGTGCCAGCAGTCTCGGGACTGCGGGGGGCTATGGCTACACCTTC.

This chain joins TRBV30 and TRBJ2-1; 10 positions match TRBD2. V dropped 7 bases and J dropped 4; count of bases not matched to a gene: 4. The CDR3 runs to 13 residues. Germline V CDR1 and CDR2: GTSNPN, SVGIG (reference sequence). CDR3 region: CAYSGGMYNEQFF. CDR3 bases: TGTGCCTATAGCGGGGGGATGTACAATGAGCAGTTCTTC.

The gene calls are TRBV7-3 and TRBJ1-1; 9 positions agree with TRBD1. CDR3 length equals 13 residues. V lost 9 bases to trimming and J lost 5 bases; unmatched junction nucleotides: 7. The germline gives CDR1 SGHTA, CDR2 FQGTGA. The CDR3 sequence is CASSDRGNTEAFF. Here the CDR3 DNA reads TGTGCCAGTTCGGACAGGGGTAATACTGAAGCTTTCTTT.

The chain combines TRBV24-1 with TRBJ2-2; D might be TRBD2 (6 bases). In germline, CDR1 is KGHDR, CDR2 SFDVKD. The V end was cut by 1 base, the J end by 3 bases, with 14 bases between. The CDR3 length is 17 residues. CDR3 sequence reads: CATSDFAGRRDTGELFF. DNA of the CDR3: TGTGCCACCAGTGATTTTGCGGGGCGGAGGGACACCGGGGAGCTGTTTTTT.

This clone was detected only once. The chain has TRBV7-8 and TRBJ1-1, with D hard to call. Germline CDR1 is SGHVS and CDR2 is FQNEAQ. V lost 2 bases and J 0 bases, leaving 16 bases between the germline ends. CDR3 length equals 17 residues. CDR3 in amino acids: CASSLLSGPSLNTEAFF. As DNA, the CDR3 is TGTGCCAGCAGCTTATTATCAGGCCCAAGCTTGAACACTGAAGCTTTCTTT.

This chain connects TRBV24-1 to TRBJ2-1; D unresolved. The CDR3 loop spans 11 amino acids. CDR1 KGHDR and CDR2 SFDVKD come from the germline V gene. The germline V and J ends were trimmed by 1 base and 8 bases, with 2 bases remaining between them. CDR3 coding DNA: TGTGCCACCAGTGATTTCGATGAGCAGTTCTTC. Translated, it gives CATSDFDEQFF.

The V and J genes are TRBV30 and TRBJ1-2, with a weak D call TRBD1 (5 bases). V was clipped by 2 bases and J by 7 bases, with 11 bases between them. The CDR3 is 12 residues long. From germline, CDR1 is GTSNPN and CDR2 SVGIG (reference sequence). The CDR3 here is CAWSPTVTGYTF. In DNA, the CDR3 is TGTGCCTGGAGTCCGACAGTAACTGGCTACACCTTC.

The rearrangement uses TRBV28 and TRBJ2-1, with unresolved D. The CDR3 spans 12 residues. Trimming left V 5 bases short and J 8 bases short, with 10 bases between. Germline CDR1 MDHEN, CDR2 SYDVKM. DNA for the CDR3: TGTGCCAGCAGTATGGGTTTCTATGAGCAGTTCTTC. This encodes CASSMGFYEQFF.

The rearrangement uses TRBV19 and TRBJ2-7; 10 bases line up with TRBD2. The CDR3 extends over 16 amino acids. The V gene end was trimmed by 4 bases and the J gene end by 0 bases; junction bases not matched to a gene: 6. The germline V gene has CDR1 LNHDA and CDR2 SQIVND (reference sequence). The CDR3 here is CASSRASGRVSYEQYF. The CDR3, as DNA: TGTGCCAGTAGTAGGGCTAGCGGGAGAGTCTCCTACGAGCAGTACTTC. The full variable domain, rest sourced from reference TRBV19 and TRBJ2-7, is DGGITQSPKYLFRKEGQNVTLSCEQNLNHDAMYWYRQDPGQGLRLIYYSQIVNDFQKGDIAEGYSVSREKKESFPLTVTSAQKNPTAFYLCASSRASGRVSYEQYFGPGTRLTVT.

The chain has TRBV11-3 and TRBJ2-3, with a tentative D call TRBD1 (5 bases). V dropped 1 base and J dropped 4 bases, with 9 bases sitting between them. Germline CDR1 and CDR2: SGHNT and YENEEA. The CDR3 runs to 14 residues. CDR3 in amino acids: CASSLGRTSDTQYF. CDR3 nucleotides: TGTGCCAGCAGCTTAGGCAGGACATCAGATACGCAGTATTTT.

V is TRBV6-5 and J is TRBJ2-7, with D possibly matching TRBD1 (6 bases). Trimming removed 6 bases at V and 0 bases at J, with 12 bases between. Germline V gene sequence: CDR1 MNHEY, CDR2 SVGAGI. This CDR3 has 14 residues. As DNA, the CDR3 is TGTGCCAGCAGCCGAGACAGGAACTCCTACGAGCAGTACTTC. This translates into CASSRDRNSYEQYF.

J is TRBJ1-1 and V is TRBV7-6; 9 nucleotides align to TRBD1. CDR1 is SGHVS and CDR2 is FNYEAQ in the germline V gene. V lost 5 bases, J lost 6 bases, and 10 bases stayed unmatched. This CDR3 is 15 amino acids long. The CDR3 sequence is CASSISGQGIAEAFF. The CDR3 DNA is TGTGCCAGCAGCATCTCGGGACAGGGTATCGCTGAAGCTTTCTTT. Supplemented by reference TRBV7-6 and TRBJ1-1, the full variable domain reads GAGVSQSPRYKVTKRGQDVALRCDPISGHVSLYWYRQALGQGPEFLTYFNYEAQQDKSGLPNDRFSAERPEGSISTLTIQRTEQRDSAMYRCASSISGQGIAEAFFGQGTRLTVV.